A selection of T cell receptor delta chains follows, all from one sample in a study of gamma-delta T cells after stem cell transplantation. TCRdb reprocessed the RT-PCR reads through CATT. The profile covers over 2,500 delta-chain clones, with just over 20% appearing a single time and about 24% taken by the ten largest. Sequencing was carried out using gamma-delta T cells. These receptors all come from a human donor. It is not recorded whose cells these are; they may come from a transplant donor. The CDR3 runs from the conserved cysteine through the conserved F or W. The order of the fields is D gene, J gene, clone size, V gene, CDR3 DNA, CDR3 protein. D genes are given only for firm matches. Size tells how often a clone was seen (once, few, many) or the class of an expanded clone, and some rows leave it out.

TRDD3,TRDJ3,medium-sized,TRDV2,TGTGCCTGTGACCTTGTACTGGGGGATACGCGCCCCTGGGACACCCGACAGATGTTTTTC,CACDLVLGDTRPWDTRQMFF
NA,TRDJ2,medium-sized,TRDV2,TGTGCCTGTGACACCGTTGGGGCCCGTGTGGCAGCACAACTCTTCTTT,CACDTVGARVAAQLFF
TRDD3,TRDJ1,medium-sized,TRDV2,TGTGCCTGTGACACCGCCTTCTGGGGGATATCGGATAAACTCATCTTT,CACDTAFWGISDKLIF
NA,TRDJ3,few,TRDV2,TGTGCCTGTGACACCGCGGGGTGGGGGCCCCAGAGCTCCTGGGACACCCGACAGATGTTTTTC,CACDTAGWGPQSSWDTRQMFF
NA,TRDJ1,NA,TRDV2,TGTGCCTGTGACACATTAGGTGGATACCCCTCGGGAGGCCTCATCTTT,CACDTLGGYPSGGLIF
NA,TRDJ1,medium-sized,TRDV2,TGTGCCTGTGACACCGTCGGGATGAGAGGGCGCGATAAACTCATCTTT,CACDTVGMRGRDKLIF
TRDD2,TRDJ1,medium-sized,TRDV1,TGTGCTCTTGGGGAACTAGGGCCTTCCTACGCGAGGGAGCCGGAAAAACTCATCTTT,CALGELGPSYAREPEKLIF
NA,TRDJ3,medium-sized,TRDV2,TGTGCCTGTGACACCGGTTTTACGCCCGGGGGGTCCTCTATCTCCTGGGACACCCGACAGATGTTTTTC,CACDTGFTPGGSSISWDTRQMFF
TRDD3,TRDJ1,large,TRDV2,TGTGCCTGTGACCCATTGGTCCCTGAGCTGGGGGATAAGGGCACCGATAAACTCATCTTT,CACDPLVPELGDKGTDKLIF
TRDD3,TRDJ2,medium-sized,TRDV2,TGTGCCTGTGACACCGTGGGGGGGATACGGGCCGCTTTGACAGCACAACTATTCTTT,CACDTVGGIRAALTAQLFF
TRDD3,TRDJ1,medium-sized,TRDV1,TGTGCTCTTGGGGAACGACGGCGGCCTCTGTACTGGGGGATTCCTGACACCGATAAACTCATCTTT,CALGERRRPLYWGIPDTDKLIF
NA,TRDJ1,few,TRDV2,TGTGCCTGTGATTATCTGGGGCCCACCGATAAACTCATCTTT,CACDYLGPTDKLIF
TRDD3,TRDJ1,medium-sized,TRDV2,TGTGCCTGTGACACCGTTCAAAGTACTGGGGGATACTCGCCCGATAAACTCATCTTT,CACDTVQSTGGYSPDKLIF
TRDD3,TRDJ1,NA,TRDV1,TGTGCTCTTTGGGTCCCACGTCCCCACCCGGGTACTGGGGGATCCCCATTACTCACCGATAAACTCATCTTT,CALWVPRPHPGTGGSPLLTDKLIF